This T cell receptor beta chain was captured in a study of Ad26.COV2.S vaccination and SARS-CoV-2 variants. Study context: Into the muscle, Ad26.COV2.S was dosed once or twice, 56 days apart.

There are 13 residues in the CDR3. Trimming stripped 6 bases from V and 4 bases from J, with 12 bases between. Germline V gene data show CDR1 as MDHEN and CDR2 as SYDVKM. Sequencing was performed with immunoSEQ multiplex PCR; in TCRdb, only in-frame clones are kept and a portion is missing. The data hold approximately 250,000 clones, with around nine tenths observed a single time. Stated treatment: 19 received Ad26.COV2.S at low or high dose, single or two shots; roughly 5 received placebo; per-sample allocation not given. Following the first vaccine or placebo injection, samples were taken on day 63. An Ad26 vector carrying the Wuhan-strain SARS-CoV-2 spike served as the vaccine.

This receptor was taken from a person between 18 and 59 years old who received the Ad26.COV2.S COVID-19 vaccine or a placebo. Sequenced here: peripheral blood, sampled in a trial of Ad26.COV2.S vaccine versus placebo. The rearrangement uses TRBV28 and TRBJ1-2; D perhaps matches TRBD1 (5 bases). The CDR3 DNA reads TGTGCCAGCAGCGAGACAGTGATCTATGGCTACACCTTC. It encodes CASSETVIYGYTF.